The clone carrying this T cell receptor (beta chain) has just a few counts. What it binds is unknown. The sequenced patients had an expansion of CD8+CD57+ cells seen by flow cytometry. Patients were therapy-naive when their blood was sampled. Germline values: CDR1 SGHRS, CDR2 YFSETQ. Losses at the gene ends were 4 bases for V and 5 bases for J; bases not matched to a gene: 4. The CDR3 runs 14 residues. This entry comes from a study of CD8+CD57+ T cells in acquired aplastic anemia. Study results and caveats: Patients showed no significant difference from controls in CD8+ Simpson's diversity.

Genomic DNA provided the template from which TCR beta VDJ and CDR3 profiles were obtained. A single record per CDR3 protein comes from TCRdb applying MiXCR to the reads. The data contain approximately 470,000 distinct CDR3 sequences, about a third of them singletons. The TCR sequence derives from a human donor with aplastic anemia. The genes are TRBV5-1 and TRBJ2-2; 8 bases align to TRBD1. Sequencing used sorted CD4+, CD8+, or CD8+CD57+ T cells (not recorded which) from PBMCs. The chain's CDR3 is CASSLDRVTGELFF. The CDR3 nucleotides read TGCGCCAGCAGCCTGGACAGGGTAACCGGGGAGCTGTTTTTT.